This T cell receptor beta chain was captured by sequencing in a study of glioma-infiltrating T cells (dated by TCRdb to 2016 to 2017). Turning to the overall study: The study sequenced TCR alpha- and beta-chain repertoires from glioma tissue, from non-neoplastic brain tissue and from matched peripheral blood mononuclear cells. Each tissue-infiltrating repertoire was compared with the same patient's peripheral blood repertoire to measure divergence between tissue and blood T-cell populations. Three low-grade glioma patients, several primary glioblastoma patients, and three non-glioma patients who contributed non-neoplastic brain tissue made up the paired cohort.

Cut back by 1 base and 1 base, the V and J ends lie 7 bases apart. CDR3 length: 15 amino acids, cysteine to phenylalanine. Solely the CDR3 DNA is kept, with 45 bases framed from the first base. Per the germline V gene, SGHVS is the CDR1 and FQNEAQ is the CDR2. Comments on this clonotype: What this receptor recognizes is not known. No base quality information exists; no much larger clone differs at one position.

TCR alpha and beta CDR3 regions were amplified with the iRepertoire nested amplicon-rescue multiplex PCR (arm-PCR) platform from RNA. One-step reverse transcription and amplification used about 100-400 ng of tissue mRNA or PBMC total RNA as input. Following bead purification, Illumina adapters were added by a secondary multiplex PCR, and libraries between 200 and 400 bp were gel-purified. Demultiplexing relied on internal 6-nucleotide barcodes carried by the libraries. Libraries were sequenced on an Illumina MiSeq with 2x220 or 2x250 nucleotide paired-end reads. Per the source publication's procedure: Paired reads were merged with FLASH 1.2.11 and aligned to the GRCh37 human genome with BWA-MEM before extracting TRA and TRB reads. An IMGT-derived reference of cassette sequences and CDR3 motifs, with pseudogenes included, was used for V and J assignment. Reads were translated in three frames, and productive CDR3s were defined by a C…FGXG motif without stop codons. Unique combinations of V-J cassette pair and CDR3 amino acid sequence were defined as clonotypes. Reads were filtered by Hamming distance, with the threshold set by the sequence error rate of each sample in mapped regions. Clones were called with MiXCR by TCRdb after fastp trimmed the public reads at Q25, and only in-frame beta chains were retained. Each entry is one CDR3 protein sequence, shown with its most common DNA and genes. Here the V and J calls rest on TCRdb's processing, not on the authors' analysis. For this sample there are around 130,000 distinct CDR3 sequences; around 23% appear just once. The top ten constitute around a quarter of the sample.

Study-wide conclusions, independent of this receptor: VJ-independent divergence between tissue and blood was found to be below expectation in non-neoplastic patients but above expectation in all gliomas, particularly low-grade gliomas. Group comparisons were based on small numbers of patients: three non-neoplastic, three low-grade glioma and several glioblastoma patients. Tissue and blood shared very few CDR3 sequences, a result attributed to high CDR3 diversity and limited sampling.

Recombination joined TRBV7-8 with TRBJ2-2, with no reliable assignment of the D segment. The specimen was glioma tissue, nonneoplastic brain tissue, or PBMCs (not recorded which). This clonotype was sampled from a human donor with low-grade glioma or glioblastoma, undergoing nonglioma brain surgery, or in good health (not recorded which). The DNA reads TGTGCCAGCAGCTTAGGTGCCGGGAACACCGGGGAGCTGTTTTTT. It is translated as CASSLGAGNTGELFF.